The T cell receptor (beta chain) described here comes from a study of cytomegalovirus exposure and HLA in healthy donors. Study observations and caveats: Evidence from a later analysis indicated that most CMV-associated TCR beta chains looked HLA-restricted. Follow-up analysis found HLA locus-dependent TCR association rates, highest for DRB1 and lowest for HLA-C. Reported findings show TCR beta sequences accurately forecast HLA-A and HLA-B alleles in most subjects.

Use of 60 Vbeta and 13 Jbeta primers characterized the PCR. Sequencing was performed with immunoSEQ multiplex PCR; in TCRdb, only in-frame clones are kept and a portion is missing. The profile shows around 150,000 clones, approximately 86% of them singletons. Remarks on this clone: The antigen is undetermined.

CDR3 length equals 14 residues. Losses at the gene ends were 4 bases for V and 6 bases for J; bases not matched to a gene: 6. Germline CDR1 is KGHSH and CDR2 is LQKENI. Sequenced input: PBMCs. This TCR came from a woman between 18 and 29 years old in good health and CMV-seronegative. The chain joins TRBV18 to TRBJ2-1; 7 nucleotides line up with TRBD2. The CDR3 sequence is CASSLSGEGNEQFF. In DNA, the CDR3 is TGTGCCAGCTCACTTTCGGGGGAGGGCAATGAGCAGTTCTTC.